Each of the 21 T cell receptor beta chains below was sequenced from the same sample in a study of shared clonotypes between healthy human individuals. TCRdb keeps only in-frame clones here, not all; method: immunoSEQ multiplex PCR. This sample has about 2.4 million clones, with around 94% found just once. Sequenced input: naive CD4+ T cells sorted from blood. Indicated subset: CD45RA+ positively selected. The receptors derive from a man between 18 and 29 years old in good health.

Worth noting for this clone: Additional DNA sequences in this sample encode the identical CDR3. This chain links TRBV9 with TRBJ2-1; 12 bases agree with TRBD2. This CDR3 is 15 amino acids long. Germline trimming cut 2 bases from V and 7 bases from J; bases unmatched to any gene: 4. CDR1 and CDR2 (germline): SGDLS, YYNGEE. The CDR3 sequence is CASSVLAGGPNEQFF. DNA for the CDR3: TGTGCCAGCAGCGTTCTAGCGGGGGGGCCAAATGAGCAGTTCTTC.

The chain has TRBV7-8 and TRBJ2-7; D may be TRBD2 (6 bases). Germline V gives CDR1 SGHVS, CDR2 FQNEAQ. This CDR3 spans 15 amino acids. Trimming removed 5 bases at V and 0 bases at J, with 14 bases between. In DNA form, the CDR3 reads TGTGCCAGCAGCATAAGCGGGTCGAGCTCCTACGAGCAGTACTTC. Its protein product is CASSISGSSSYEQYF. Supplemented by reference TRBV7-8 and TRBJ2-7, the full variable domain reads GAGVSQSPRYKVAKRGQDVALRCDPISGHVSLFWYQQALGQGPEFLTYFQNEAQLDKSGLPSDRFFAERPEGSVSTLKIQRTQQEDSAVYLCASSISGSSSYEQYFGPGTRLTVT.

The chain links TRBV7-3 to TRBJ2-2; D not certain. V lost 4 bases and J lost 0, with 3 bases in between. Germline V lookup: CDR1 SGHTA, CDR2 FQGTGA. The CDR3 loop spans 13 amino acids. The CDR3 DNA reads as TGTGCCAGCAGCTCGGCGAACACCGGGGAGCTGTTTTTT. It yields the protein CASSSANTGELFF. Drawing the rest from reference TRBV7-3 and TRBJ2-2, the complete variable domain is GAGVSQTPSNKVTEKGKYVELRCDPISGHTALYWYRQSLGQGPEFLIYFQGTGAADDSGLPNDRFFAVRPEGSVSTLKIQRTERGDSAVYLCASSSANTGELFFGEGSRLTVL.

This clone was seen only a few times. The chain uses TRBV2 and TRBJ2-4, with 10 bases that match TRBD1. The germline CDR1 and CDR2 sequences are SNHLY and FYNNEI. V trimming: 4 bases; J trimming: 8 bases; junction bases outside the gene matches: 2. CDR3 length: 13 residues. The CDR3 spells CASSVDRGDIQYF. CDR3 in DNA: TGTGCCAGCAGTGTGGACAGGGGGGACATTCAGTACTTC.

The chain combines TRBV9 with TRBJ2-5, with TRBD2 matching 8 bases. Germline-derived CDR1 and CDR2 are SGDLS and YYNGEE. The CDR3 consists of 15 residues. The J segment lost 2 bases and the V segment lost 0 bases, leaving 3 bases of the junction unmatched. The CDR3 loop reads CASSVEAGGQETQYF. The CDR3 bases are TGTGCCAGCAGCGTAGAGGCGGGGGGTCAAGAGACCCAGTACTTC.

This clone was seen a handful of times. The chain has TRBV6-4 and TRBJ2-2; TRBD1 or TRBD2 may be the D gene (5 bases each). CDR3 length: 14 residues. CDR1 is MRHNA, CDR2 SNTAGT, per germline. Trimming removed 0 bases at V and 6 bases at J, with 8 bases between. This CDR3 reads CASSDSGTPGELFF. For the CDR3, the DNA is TGTGCCAGCAGTGACTCTGGGACGCCCGGGGAGCTGTTTTTT.

V usage is TRBV12-5 and J usage is TRBJ1-6; 9 bases align to TRBD1. The junction had 6 bases not matched to a gene; V was cut back by 0 bases and J by 6 bases. CDR1 is LGHNT and CDR2 is FRNRAP in the germline V gene. The CDR3 runs 17 residues. The CDR3 DNA sequence: TGTGCTAGTGGTTTGGTCCCGGGACAGGGCGGTAATTCACCCCTCCACTTT. Translation: CASGLVPGQGGNSPLHF.

In DNA form, the CDR3 reads TGTGCCAGCAGCCCTCGGGGACAGCTGAACACTGAAGCTTTCTTT. Encoded protein: CASSPRGQLNTEAFF. The chain couples TRBV9 to TRBJ1-1; 7 bases map to TRBD1. Germline lookup yields CDR1 SGDLS and CDR2 YYNGEE. There are 15 residues in the CDR3. The trim removed 4 bases at V and 0 bases at J, leaving 6 bases unmatched.

The chain combines TRBV4-1 with TRBJ2-2; TRBD2 matches at 10 bases. The CDR3 is made up of 17 amino acids. CDR1 and CDR2 from the germline V gene are MGHRA and YSYEKL. The junction had 11 bases not matched to a gene; V was cut back by 4 bases and J by 6 bases. The CDR3 loop is CASSLTPAGGPPGELFF. For the CDR3, the DNA is TGCGCCAGCAGCCTCACGCCAGCGGGGGGGCCGCCCGGGGAGCTGTTTTTT.

V usage is TRBV5-1 and J usage is TRBJ1-6, with 11 bases identical to TRBD1. Germline CDR1 SGHRS, CDR2 YFSETQ. Unmatched junction bases numbered 2, after V lost 0 bases and J lost 6 bases. The CDR3 has 16 amino acids. The CDR3 reads CASSLAGTGGNSPLHF. The CDR3, as DNA: TGCGCCAGCAGCTTGGCGGGGACAGGGGGTAATTCACCCCTCCACTTT.

This clone was detected only once. The chain combines TRBV10-3 with TRBJ2-2; TRBD1 matches 7 bases. Germline loops: CDR1 ENHRY, CDR2 SYGVKD. J gave up 7 bases and V 7 bases, and 9 bases lay outside the gene matches. The CDR3 runs 14 residues. Here the CDR3 DNA reads TGTGCCATCAATAACAGGGGAGAGAGCGGGGAGCTGTTTTTT. As protein: CAINNRGESGELFF.

Details on this clone: The identical CDR3 is also encoded by other nucleotide sequences in the sample. The chain carries TRBV10-3 and TRBJ2-5; D remains unclear. Trimming left V 2 bases short and J 4 bases short, with 5 bases between. CDR1 is ENHRY and CDR2 is SYGVKD in the germline V gene. This CDR3 region has 12 residues. CDR3 amino acids: CAISEGIETQYF. The CDR3 coding sequence is TGTGCCATCAGTGAGGGTATAGAGACCCAGTACTTC.

The V and J genes are TRBV21-1 and TRBJ1-4. TRBV21-1 is a documented pseudogene. The CDR3 covers 17 residues. The CDR3 nucleotides read TGTGCCAGCAGCACCGGGGTTGAGGACGCAACTAATGAAAAACTGTTTTTT. Amino acid sequence: CASSTGVEDATNEKLFF.

The rearrangement links TRBV10-3 to TRBJ1-5; D remains unclear. Germline assignment: CDR1 ENHRY and CDR2 SYGVKD. The CDR3 consists of 14 residues. Between the trimmed V and J ends, which lost 3 bases and 1 base, there was a span of 7 bases. CDR3 coding DNA: TGTGCCATCAGTGAAGGTCGGAGCAATCAGCCCCAGCATTTT. Translation: CAISEGRSNQPQHF.

The genes are TRBV7-2 and TRBJ2-5; TRBD1 or TRBD2 may be the D gene (5 bases each). Between the trimmed V and J ends, which lost 5 bases and 1 base, there was a span of 11 bases. Germline V gives CDR1 SGHTA, CDR2 FQGNSA. There are 14 residues in the CDR3. In DNA form, the CDR3 reads TGTGCCAGCAGCACGGGACCCCTCCAAGAGACCCAGTACTTC. Translated, it gives CASSTGPLQETQYF.

The chain links TRBV29-1 to TRBJ1-1; TRBD1 agrees at 8 bases. CDR3 length: 12 amino acids. V was clipped by 6 bases and J by 3 bases; unmatched bases: 3. In germline, CDR1 is SQVTM, CDR2 ANQGSEA. CDR3 in DNA: TGCAGCGTCAGGACAGGGTACACTGAAGCTTTCTTT. This translates into CSVRTGYTEAFF.

The J gene is TRBJ2-5, the V gene TRBV5-1; perhaps TRBD1 as D (6 bases). In germline, CDR1 is SGHRS, CDR2 YFSETQ. This CDR3 is built from 13 residues. Trimming shortened V by 4 bases and J by 11 bases, and 18 bases separated the two germline ends. The CDR3 DNA reads TGCGCCAGCAGCCAACAGGGATTAGGGGAGCAGTACTTC. It specifies CASSQQGLGEQYF. Full variable domain (missing parts from reference TRBV5-1 and TRBJ2-5): KAGVTQTPRYLIKTRGQQVTLSCSPISGHRSVSWYQQTPGQGLQFLFEYFSETQRNKGNFPGRFSGRQFSNSRSEMNVSTLELGDSALYLCASSQQGLGEQYFGPGTRLLVL.

This clone was recorded a few times. This sequence joins TRBV2 and TRBJ1-3; D unresolved. This CDR3 region has 12 residues. Germline V gene data show CDR1 as SNHLY and CDR2 as FYNNEI. V lost 4 bases, J lost 4 bases, and 5 bases lay in between. The CDR3 nucleotides read TGTGCCAGCAGTGCGGCCGGAAACACCATATATTTT. Translated, it gives CASSAAGNTIYF.

The chain combines TRBV5-1 with TRBJ2-1; 9 bases align to TRBD2. This CDR3 has 15 amino acids. J was trimmed by 1 base and V by 2 bases; bases with no gene match: 1. Germline V gene data show CDR1 as SGHRS and CDR2 as YFSETQ. In DNA form, the CDR3 reads TGCGCCAGCAGCTTTAGCGGGGGATCCTACAATGAGCAGTTCTTC. Translated, it gives CASSFSGGSYNEQFF. Supplemented by reference TRBV5-1 and TRBJ2-1, the full variable domain reads KAGVTQTPRYLIKTRGQQVTLSCSPISGHRSVSWYQQTPGQGLQFLFEYFSETQRNKGNFPGRFSGRQFSNSRSEMNVSTLELGDSALYLCASSFSGGSYNEQFFGPGTRLTVL.

The chain carries TRBV7-2 and TRBJ1-2, with D perhaps matching TRBD1 (5 bases). From germline, CDR1 is SGHTA and CDR2 FQGNSA. The CDR3 is made up of 15 amino acids. Trimming removed 1 base from V and 7 bases from J, with 16 bases in between. The CDR3 DNA follows: TGTGCCAGCAGCTTAGTAGTCGGGGACGTAGTTGGCTACACCTTC. This codes for CASSLVVGDVVGYTF. Variable domain in full (rest from reference TRBV7-2 and TRBJ1-2): GAGVSQSPSNKVTEKGKDVELRCDPISGHTALYWYRQSLGQGLEFLIYFQGNSAPDKSGLPSDRFSAERTGGSVSTLTIQRTQQEDSAVYLCASSLVVGDVVGYTFGSGTRLTVV.

In the case of this clone: Within the sample, other DNA sequences also encode this same CDR3. This rearrangement joins TRBV28 to TRBJ1-3; D remains ambiguous. CDR3 length equals 11 residues. Trimming took 6 bases from V and 4 from J, leaving 4 bases between them. Germline-derived CDR1 and CDR2 are MDHEN and SYDVKM. The DNA of the CDR3 is TGTGCCAGCAGGGGAGGAAACACCATATATTTT. Translating it yields CASRGGNTIYF.